The T cell receptor beta chain described here comes from a study of early T cells in non-severe SARS-CoV-2 infection. The overall study: Sequencing of bulk RNA from unsorted whole blood was done, without chain pairing.

TCRdb reprocessed the 5' RACE reads via MiXCR and lists one record per CDR3 protein. Here the sample spans some 90,000 distinct CDR3 sequences, just under 15% being singletons. V shed 1 base and J 3 bases; nucleotides not matched to a gene: 11. The CDR3 length is 18 residues. Sequencing was done on a sample of whole blood. The receptor's source is an adult who was a healthcare worker with PCR-confirmed SARS-CoV-2 infection or an uninfected control (not recorded which). The chain uses TRBV12-3 or TRBV12-4 and TRBJ2-7; 11 bases map to TRBD2. This CDR3 reads CASSLGPDSGRGYYEQYF. CDR3 sequence (DNA): TGTGCCAGCAGTTTAGGGCCAGATAGCGGGAGGGGATACTACGAGCAGTACTTC.